This T cell receptor beta chain was profiled in a study of vaccination effects on CD4 cells after COVID-19. Study-wide context: Samples were given by two convalescent patients 16 days and one week before vaccination.

Findings of the study overall: Both infection-induced and vaccine-induced clones contracted markedly at late post-vaccination timepoints. Convalescent patients were scarce, and early post-infection timepoints were absent.

Here immunoSEQ multiplex PCR was the method, and the copy in TCRdb shows in-frame clones only, minus some. The table lists tens of thousands of clones, 73% of them singletons. Sequencing was preceded by expansion of antigen-specific CD4+ T cells with viral peptide pools in the ViraFEST assay. CD4+ T cells were isolated after around ten days of culture. Infection with SARS-CoV-2 occurred in the person between March and December 2020, and PCR confirmed it. IL-2 medium took the place of half the medium on both days 3 and 7. This clone was observed once. The antigen is unknown. Sequenced here: CD4+ T cells from PBMCs cultured with a peptide pool, sampled before COVID-19 vaccination. The sequence came from a human donor who had a prior SARS-CoV-2 infection.

CDR3 in amino acids: CASRRTGSYEQYF. The CDR3 DNA sequence: TGTGCCAGCAGGAGGACAGGGTCCTACGAGCAGTACTTC. This chain connects TRBV7-2 to TRBJ2-7; 8 bases are shared with TRBD1. Germline V gene data show CDR1 as SGHTA and CDR2 as FQGNSA. CDR3 length: 13 amino acids. J gave up 1 base and V 6 bases, and 2 bases lay outside the gene matches.